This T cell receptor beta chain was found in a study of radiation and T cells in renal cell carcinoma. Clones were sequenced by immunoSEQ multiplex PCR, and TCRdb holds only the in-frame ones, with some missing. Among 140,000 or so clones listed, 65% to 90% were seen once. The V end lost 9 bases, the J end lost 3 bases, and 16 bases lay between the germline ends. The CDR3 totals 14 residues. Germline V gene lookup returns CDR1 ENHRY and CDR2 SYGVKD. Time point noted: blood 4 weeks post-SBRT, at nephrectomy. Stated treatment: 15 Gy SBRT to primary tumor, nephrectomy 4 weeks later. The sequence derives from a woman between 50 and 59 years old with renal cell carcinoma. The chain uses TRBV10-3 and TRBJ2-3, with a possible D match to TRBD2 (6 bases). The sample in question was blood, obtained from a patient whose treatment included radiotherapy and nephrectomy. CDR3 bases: TGTGCCATACGGGAAGGGGCGGGAACAGATACGCAGTATTTT. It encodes CAIREGAGTDTQYF.